The T cell receptor beta chain under discussion was sequenced for a study of blood T cell repertoires in COVID-19. Study-level information: Whether acute or convalescent, the COVID-19 samples came from the United States, Italy and Spain. Nucleic acid was either cDNA or gDNA, and it came from T cells, B-cell-depleted T cells, or PBMCs.

The CDR3 length is 18 residues. The V gene's germline CDR1 is SGHAT and CDR2 FQNNGV. The trim removed 5 bases at V and 5 bases at J, leaving 18 bases unmatched. In the original processing: It was from reference gene primer amplification that nucleated cell counts were estimated. The data were produced by immunoSEQ multiplex PCR, yet TCRdb's version contains in-frame clones alone and is incomplete. V and J calls plus clone size are reproduced from that table; the DNA served to infer D and trimming. The table includes about 160,000 clones, more than 75% detected once. The source material was peripheral blood. The rearrangement uses TRBV11-2 and TRBJ2-5, with 9 bases lining up with TRBD1. This TCR was sampled from a man aged 40-50 years with acute or convalescent COVID-19. CDR3 protein: CASSPIGGRGQGAETQYF. The CDR3 DNA sequence: TGTGCCAGCAGCCCAATAGGGGGACGGGGACAGGGAGCGGAGACCCAGTACTTC.